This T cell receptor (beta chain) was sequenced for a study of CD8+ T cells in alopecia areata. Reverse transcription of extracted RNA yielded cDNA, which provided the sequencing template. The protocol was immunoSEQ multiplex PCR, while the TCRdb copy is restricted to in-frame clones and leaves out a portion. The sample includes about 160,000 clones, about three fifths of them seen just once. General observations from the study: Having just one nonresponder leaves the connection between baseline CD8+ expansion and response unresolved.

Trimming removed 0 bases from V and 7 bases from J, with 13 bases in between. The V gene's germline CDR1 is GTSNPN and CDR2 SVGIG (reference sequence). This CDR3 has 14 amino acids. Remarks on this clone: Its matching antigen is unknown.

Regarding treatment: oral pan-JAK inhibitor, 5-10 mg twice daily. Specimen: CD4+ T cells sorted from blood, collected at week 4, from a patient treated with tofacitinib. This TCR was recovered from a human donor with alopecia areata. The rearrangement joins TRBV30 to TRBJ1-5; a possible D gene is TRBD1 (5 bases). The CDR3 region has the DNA TGTGCCTGGAGTGTACGGGGACTTCGACAGCCCCAGCATTTT. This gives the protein CAWSVRGLRQPQHF.